This T cell receptor beta chain was captured by sequencing in a study of shared T cell receptors in the human thymus. The CDR3 has 15 residues. The V end lost 2 bases, the J end lost 1 base, and 11 bases lay between the germline ends. The germline V gene has CDR1 SEHNR and CDR2 FQNEAQ (reference sequence). Profiled with immunoSEQ multiplex PCR; TCRdb holds only in-frame clones, not every one. The repertoire consists of about 660,000 clones, with roughly 90% occurring once and the leading ten covering about 0.01%. In addition, the sample was reused for a study of human thymus T cells. From that study: Donors consisted of healthy Finnish infants (having corrective surgery for congenital heart defects). The source of the thymus tissue was resections taken during corrective heart surgery. Usage of V and J genes appeared biased in thymic and blood repertoires.

This TCR was sampled from a boy under two years old with a congenital heart defect. Source material: thymocytes. The V gene is TRBV7-9, the J gene TRBJ1-1; D call uncertain. CDR3 sequence reads: CASSLHGEENTEAFF. The CDR3, as DNA: TGTGCCAGCAGCTTACACGGTGAGGAGAACACTGAAGCTTTCTTT.